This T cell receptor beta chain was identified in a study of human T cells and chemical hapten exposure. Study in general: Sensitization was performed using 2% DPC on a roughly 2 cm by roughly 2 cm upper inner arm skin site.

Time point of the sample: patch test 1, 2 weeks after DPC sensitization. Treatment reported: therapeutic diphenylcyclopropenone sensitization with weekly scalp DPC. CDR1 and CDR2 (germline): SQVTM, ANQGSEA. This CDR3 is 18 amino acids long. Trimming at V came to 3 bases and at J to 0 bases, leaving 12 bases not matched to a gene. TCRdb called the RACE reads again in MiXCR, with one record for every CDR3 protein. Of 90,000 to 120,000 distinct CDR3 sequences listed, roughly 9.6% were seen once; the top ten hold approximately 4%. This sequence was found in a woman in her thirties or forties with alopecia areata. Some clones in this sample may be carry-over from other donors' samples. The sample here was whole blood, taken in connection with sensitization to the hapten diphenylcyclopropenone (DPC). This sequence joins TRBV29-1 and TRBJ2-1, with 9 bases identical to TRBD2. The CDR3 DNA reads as TGCAGCGTTGACCCCCCGGGAGCGGGGGGTTACTCCTACAATGAGCAGTTCTTC. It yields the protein CSVDPPGAGGYSYNEQFF.